A single TCR beta chain is shown here with its context. Its antigen is unidentified. The PCR was carried out with 60 Vbeta primers and 13 Jbeta primers. Produced via immunoSEQ multiplex PCR; TCRdb's table is partial and in-frame only. The sample lists roughly 130,000 clones; approximately 68% were seen once. The entry originates in a study of cytomegalovirus exposure and HLA in healthy donors. Across the whole study: In an early release, HLA-typed donors contributed tens of millions of unique TCR sequences. Regarding the study as a whole: Earlier analysis yielded a pattern in which most TCR beta V segments were productive about 90% or about 30% of the time. According to the study, roughly 160 TCR beta chains were cytomegalovirus-associated.

V lost 5 bases to trimming and J lost 4 bases, with 20 bases between them. This CDR3 spans 16 amino acids. Germline loops: CDR1 MNHNY, CDR2 SVGAGI (reference sequence). Sequencing input: PBMCs. The TCR sequence derives from a man aged 25 to 40 in good health and CMV-seropositive. This chain uses TRBV6-6 with TRBJ2-5, with TRBD2 as a possible D gene (6 bases). The CDR3 protein is CASSLLRTGVGETQYF. DNA for the CDR3: TGTGCCAGCAGTCTATTACGAACGGGGGTCGGAGAGACCCAGTACTTC.